A selection of T cell receptor beta chains follows, all from one sample in a study of blood T cell repertoires in COVID-19. The method was immunoSEQ multiplex PCR; TCRdb's version includes in-frame clones alone and lacks a portion of them. In the table there are approximately 440,000 clones, about nine tenths of which are singletons. Sequences were obtained from PBMCs or T cells enriched from blood (not recorded which). Every receptor here comes from a man younger than 35 who had recovered from COVID-19. CDR3s include the opening cysteine and the closing phenylalanine or tryptophan. The D gene is left open where the match is weak. Not all rows give a size; the values are once, few, many and, for expanded clones, a class.

v_call	d_call	j_call	clone_size	cdr3_nt	cdr3_aa
TRBV7-9	TRBD1	TRBJ2-5	-	TGTGCCAGCAGCCACGGACAGGGTGGGGTAGAGACCCAGTACTTC	CASSHGQGGVETQYF
TRBV29-1	TRBD1	TRBJ1-1	once	TGCAGCGTTGAGACAGGGGAAAACACTGAAGCTTTCTTT	CSVETGENTEAFF
TRBV6-4	TRBD1	TRBJ1-5	-	TGTGCCAGCAGTGAATCCGGGACAGGGCAACGGCCCCAGCATTTT	CASSESGTGQRPQHF
TRBV11-3	-	TRBJ2-4	once	TGTGCCAGCAGCCCGCGGTCTCGGGACATTCAGTACTTC	CASSPRSRDIQYF
TRBV25-1	-	TRBJ2-2	-	TGTGCCAGCGGAGAAGACCTAGGGGCTACCGGGGAGCTGTTTTTT	CASGEDLGATGELFF
TRBV2	TRBD1	TRBJ1-2	-	TGTGCCAGCAGTGAAGCCGAGGGGGCTGTCTATGGCTACACCTTC	CASSEAEGAVYGYTF
TRBV28	-	TRBJ1-2	-	TGTGCCAGCAGTTTTATGAGGCGGGCATCCAGTGGCTACACCTTC	CASSFMRRASSGYTF
TRBV29-1	-	TRBJ2-7	-	TGCAGCGTCCTTGGGCTCTCGCCCTACGAGCAGTACTTC	CSVLGLSPYEQYF
TRBV2	TRBD1	TRBJ1-5	-	TGTGCCAGCAGTGGGGACAGGGTAAATCAGCCCCAGCATTTT	CASSGDRVNQPQHF
TRBV29-1	TRBD1	TRBJ1-2	-	TGCAGCGTTGAAGGGTCTGGGACAGTTCCTTGGGGCTACACCTTC	CSVEGSGTVPWGYTF
TRBV10-2	TRBD1	TRBJ1-5	-	TGCGCCAGCAGTAACAGGGGGCGCTCGGGTCAGCCCCAGCATTTT	CASSNRGRSGQPQHF
TRBV10-1	TRBD1	TRBJ1-1	-	TGCGCCAGCAGTGCCCGGGACAGGGGGCATTCCACTGAAGCTTTCTTT	CASSARDRGHSTEAFF
TRBV2	-	TRBJ2-5	-	TGTGCCAGCAGTGGAGGGGAGACCCAGTACTTC	CASSGGETQYF
TRBV18	TRBD2	TRBJ2-1	-	TGTGCCAGCTCACCCCCTAGCGGGAGTGGTCATGAGCAGTTCTTC	CASSPPSGSGHEQFF
TRBV7-9	TRBD1	TRBJ1-1	-	TGTGCCAGCAGCTGGGGACAGGGGTCGCCTAACACTGAAGCTTTCTTT	CASSWGQGSPNTEAFF
TRBV7-3	-	TRBJ1-2	-	TGTGCCAGCAGCCCGGGAGGGGCGGGTGGCTACACCTTC	CASSPGGAGGYTF
TRBV28	-	TRBJ1-2	-	TGTGCCAGCAGTTTAGGTCGTGTCGGGAGTAACTATGGCTACACCTTC	CASSLGRVGSNYGYTF
TRBV28	TRBD1	TRBJ1-5	-	TGTGCCAGCTTCGGGACAGGGGACAATCAGCCCCAGCATTTT	CASFGTGDNQPQHF
TRBV28	TRBD1	TRBJ1-2	-	TGTGCCAGCAGGACAGGCGACAGGGTTAGCGGCTACACCTTC	CASRTGDRVSGYTF
TRBV4-1	-	TRBJ2-1	-	TGCGCCAGCAGCCAAGTACGGGACTCCTACAATGAGCAGTTCTTC	CASSQVRDSYNEQFF
TRBV28	TRBD2	TRBJ2-7	-	TGTGCCAGCAGTACCTCTCCGGGACTAGTTATCTCCTACGAGCAGTACTTC	CASSTSPGLVISYEQYF
TRBV7-3	TRBD2	TRBJ2-1	-	TGTGCCAGCAGCCTAGGACTAGCGGGTGATGAGCAGTTCTTC	CASSLGLAGDEQFF
TRBV7-9	TRBD1	TRBJ1-3	-	TGTGCCAGCAGCGGCAATCTGACAGGGTTTGGAAACACCATATATTTT	CASSGNLTGFGNTIYF
TRBV5-6	TRBD1	TRBJ1-5	once	TGTGCCAGCAGCCGCCTGGACAGGGATAATCAGCCCCAGCATTTT	CASSRLDRDNQPQHF
TRBV5-1	-	TRBJ1-1	-	TGCGCCAGCAGCTCCAGGGGAAATAGGACTGAAGCTTTCTTT	CASSSRGNRTEAFF
TRBV19	-	TRBJ2-7	-	TGTGCCAGTAGTGTTGGTCGGTTCTCCTACGAGCAGTACTTC	CASSVGRFSYEQYF
TRBV9	-	TRBJ2-7	once	TGTGCCGCGGGAAGGTCTTCTGAAATATGGGAGCAGTACTTC	CAAGRSSEIWEQYF
TRBV27	-	TRBJ1-1	-	TGTGCCAGCAGTTTGGGGGCAGGGGCGAGGGCTTTCTTT	CASSLGAGARAFF
TRBV7-9	-	TRBJ1-6	-	TGTGCCAGCACCAATACCGGGATGGAATCCGGTTCACCCCTCCACTTT	CASTNTGMESGSPLHF
TRBV10-3	TRBD1	TRBJ1-1	-	TGTGCCATCAGTACCGACTTACAGGGGGTCACTGAAGCTTTCTTT	CAISTDLQGVTEAFF
TRBV5-6	-	TRBJ1-3	-	TGTGCCAGCAGCCGAACAGGGACCTCTGGAAACACCATATATTTT	CASSRTGTSGNTIYF
TRBV2	TRBD2	TRBJ2-2	-	TGTGCCAGCTTGACTAGCGTGAACACCGGGGAGCTGTTTTTT	CASLTSVNTGELFF
TRBV6-6	TRBD2	TRBJ2-6	-	TGTGCCAGCAGTCAATCTAGCGGGGCTAGCTCTGGGGCCAACGTCCTGACTTTC	CASSQSSGASSGANVLTF
TRBV5-4	-	TRBJ1-3	-	TGTGCCAGCAGCTGGGAGGGAGTAAACACCATATATTTT	CASSWEGVNTIYF
TRBV7-6	TRBD2	TRBJ2-1	-	TGTGCCAGCAGCTTAGCTAGCGGGAGGGCCTCGTACAATGAGCAGTTCTTC	CASSLASGRASYNEQFF
TRBV29-1	-	TRBJ1-1	-	TGCAGCGTTGTACTAGAAACCACGACCACTGAAGCTTTCTTT	CSVVLETTTTEAFF
TRBV2	-	TRBJ1-5	few	TGTGCCAGCAGTGAAGGTCCGATTACAGCCCAGCATTTT	CASSEGPITAQHF
TRBV5-4	-	TRBJ2-5	-	TGTGCCAGCAGCTTGGAATTACGGGAGACCCAGTACTTC	CASSLELRETQYF
TRBV7-9	TRBD1	TRBJ1-5	once	TGTGCCAGCAGCTTAGAGACAGGGTCGGGTCAGCCCCAGCATTTT	CASSLETGSGQPQHF
TRBV2	TRBD1	TRBJ1-1	-	TGTGCCAGCAGTCTACAGGGGGCGGTCACTGAAGCTTTCTTT	CASSLQGAVTEAFF
TRBV10-3	-	TRBJ1-5	-	TGTGCCCACGGGAATCAGGGCAATCAGCCCCAGCATTTT	CAHGNQGNQPQHF